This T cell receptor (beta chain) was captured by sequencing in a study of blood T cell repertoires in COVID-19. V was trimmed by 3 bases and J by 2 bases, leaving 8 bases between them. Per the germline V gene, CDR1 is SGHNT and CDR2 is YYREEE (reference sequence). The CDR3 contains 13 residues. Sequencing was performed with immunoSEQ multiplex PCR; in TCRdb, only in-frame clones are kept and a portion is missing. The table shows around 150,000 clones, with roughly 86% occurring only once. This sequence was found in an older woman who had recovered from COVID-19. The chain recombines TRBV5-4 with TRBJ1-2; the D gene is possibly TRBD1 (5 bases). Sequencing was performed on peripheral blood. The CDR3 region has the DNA TGTGCCAGCAGCTCGACAGCCAACTATGGCTACACCTTC. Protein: CASSSTANYGYTF.